What follows are 21 T cell receptor beta chains derived from one specimen sequenced in a study of T-cell memory formation after mild COVID-19 (dated by TCRdb to the early 2020s). Preparation of the library involved 5' RACE. Data came from an Illumina NovaSeq 6000. TCRdb took the public reads, trimmed them with fastp at Q25, ran MiXCR for clone calling and kept in-frame beta chains. Every distinct CDR3 protein forms one entry, paired with its most common genes and DNA. Counted in this sample were about 430,000 distinct CDR3 sequences; approximately 19% of them appeared once. Around a fifth of the sample is in the top ten clones. Sequencing used PBMCs or a T cell subset sorted from them (not recorded which). These receptors were taken from a man younger than 35 who had mild COVID-19 (a few samples of this study predate the infection). The sample titles of this study are shuffled in the database, so cell type and time point are left out; the donor was told from shared clones.

The chain couples TRBV4-1 to TRBJ2-1; 10 bases map to TRBD2. After removal of 4 bases from V and 6 bases from J, the junction contained 12 bases not matched to a gene. The CDR3 covers 17 residues. CDR1 MGHRA and CDR2 YSYEKL come from the germline V gene. CDR3 sequence (DNA): TGCGCCAGCAGCCCATACTTAGCGGGGGGACGGGGCAATGAGCAGTTCTTC. Encoded protein: CASSPYLAGGRGNEQFF.

This clonotype occurred many times. The CDR3 nucleotides read TGTGCCAGCAGCTTAGTTGGCGCGGGAGATACGCAGTATTTT. This codes for CASSLVGAGDTQYF. The chain is built from TRBV7-8 and TRBJ2-3; possibly TRBD2 for D (5 bases). This CDR3 is 14 amino acids long. CDR1 SGHVS and CDR2 FQNEAQ come from the germline V gene. V lost 1 base, J lost 5 bases, and 10 bases lay in between.

This clonotype was recorded a few times. The V and J genes are TRBV20-1 and TRBJ2-3; TRBD2 might be the D (6 bases). The CDR3 is made up of 14 amino acids. Germline CDR1 and CDR2: DFQATT and SNEGSKA (reference sequence). V lost 6 bases to trimming and J lost 4 bases, with 17 bases between them. The DNA for the CDR3 is TGCAGTGCCGCCCGCCTAGGAGGGGCAGATACGCAGTATTTT. The encoded protein is CSAARLGGADTQYF.

V is TRBV12-3 or TRBV12-4 and J is TRBJ1-6, with D tentatively TRBD1 (6 bases). The CDR3 loop spans 14 amino acids. The ends were cut back, 5 bases at V and 5 bases at J, with 10 bases in the middle. The CDR3 coding sequence is TGTGCCAGCAGTAGGGGGTACGATAATTCACCCCTCCACTTT. Its protein is CASSRGYDNSPLHF.

This clonotype was seen a handful of times. This sequence joins TRBV6-5 and TRBJ2-5, with TRBD2 identical over 10 bases. The CDR3 extends over 15 amino acids. Germline V gene data show CDR1 as MNHEY and CDR2 as SVGAGI. Trimming cost V 1 base and J 4 bases; bases outside gene matches: 3. This CDR3 reads CASSYWASGGETQYF. In DNA, the CDR3 is TGTGCCAGCAGTTACTGGGCTAGCGGGGGAGAGACCCAGTACTTC.

This clonotype was counted a few times. The chain joins TRBV5-4 to TRBJ2-1; the D gene is possibly TRBD1 (6 bases). This CDR3 contains 15 residues. Trimming pared 0 bases from V and 10 bases from J, leaving 17 bases between. Germline V CDR1 and CDR2: SGHNT, YYREEE (reference sequence). This CDR3 is CASSLGTASTREQFF. DNA for the CDR3: TGTGCCAGCAGCTTGGGGACAGCCTCAACAAGAGAGCAGTTCTTC.

This clonotype was observed a handful of times. The rearrangement uses TRBV5-5 and TRBJ2-7; 13 nucleotides line up with TRBD2. The J segment lost 0 bases and the V segment lost 3 bases, leaving 12 bases of the junction unmatched. CDR3 size: 19 residues. From germline, CDR1 is SGHKS and CDR2 YYEKEE (reference sequence). The CDR3 protein is CASSWSGLAGDTSSYEQYF. As DNA, the CDR3 is TGTGCCAGCAGCTGGAGCGGACTAGCGGGGGATACTTCCTCCTACGAGCAGTACTTC.

The chain uses TRBV20-1 and TRBJ2-1; D call uncertain. Germline CDR1 and CDR2: DFQATT and SNEGSKA (reference sequence). Trimming took off 3 bases at V and 10 bases at J, with 10 bases between the two ends. The CDR3 sequence is 11 residues long. CDR3 DNA: TGCAGTGCTAGGCCTAGACGGGAGCAGTTCTTC. Translated, it gives CSARPRREQFF.

The genes are TRBV12-3 or TRBV12-4 and TRBJ2-7; D gene unclear. Trimming removed 6 bases at V and 7 bases at J, with 19 bases between. CDR3 length: 14 amino acids. Here the CDR3 DNA reads TGTGCCAGCAGGCCCCCGGGCTCACCGCATGAGCAGTACTTC. Its protein is CASRPPGSPHEQYF.

This clonotype occurred a few times. The chain has TRBV20-1 and TRBJ2-5; TRBD2 matches at 11 bases. There are 14 residues in the CDR3. Germline CDR1 DFQATT, CDR2 SNEGSKA (reference sequence). V was clipped by 3 bases and J by 5 bases; unmatched bases: 5. CDR3 protein: CSASSGGAEETQYF. The DNA of the CDR3 is TGCAGTGCTAGTAGCGGGGGGGCCGAGGAGACCCAGTACTTC.

This clonotype was seen a few times. The V call is TRBV6-1, the J call TRBJ1-6; 9 nucleotides align to TRBD1. The CDR3 contains 13 residues. Germline trimming cut 6 bases from V and 10 bases from J; bases unmatched to any gene: 4. Per germline, CDR1 MNHNS and CDR2 SASEGT. The CDR3: CASRRQGDSPLHF. The CDR3 coding sequence is TGTGCCAGCAGACGACAGGGGGACTCACCCCTCCACTTT.

V is TRBV2 and J is TRBJ1-5; the D is unclear. Trimming removed 2 bases from V and 2 bases from J, with 13 bases in between. The CDR3 is 16 amino acids. Germline CDR1 reads SNHLY; CDR2 reads FYNNEI. CDR3 residues: CASSEIEWEGNQPQHF. The CDR3 nucleotides read TGTGCCAGCAGTGAAATTGAATGGGAGGGCAATCAGCCCCAGCATTTT.

CDR3 DNA sequence: TGTGCCAGCAGCTTGAGGGACAGTAATTCACCCCTCCACTTT. Translated: CASSLRDSNSPLHF. The chain carries TRBV5-4 and TRBJ1-6; TRBD1 matches at 7 bases. The CDR3 covers 14 residues. The germline V gene has CDR1 SGHNT and CDR2 YYREEE (reference sequence). J gave up 6 bases and V 1 base, and 1 base lay outside the gene matches.

The CDR3 DNA follows: TGTGCCAGCAGCTTAAAGCCTAGTGCAGGGAAGGGTGAGCAGTTCTTC. Its translation is CASSLKPSAGKGEQFF. V is TRBV7-9 and J is TRBJ2-1; the D gene is possibly TRBD1 (5 bases). CDR3 length: 16 amino acids. From germline, CDR1 is SEHNR and CDR2 FQNEAQ (reference sequence). Trimming pared 2 bases from V and 9 bases from J, leaving 20 bases between.

This clonotype was seen repeatedly, ten times or more. The J gene is TRBJ2-7, the V gene TRBV3-1; D is undetermined. CDR3 size: 10 residues. Germline V gene data show CDR1 as LGHDT and CDR2 as YNNKEL (reference sequence). V was pared by 3 bases and J by 10 bases, with 7 bases between. The CDR3 nucleotides are TGTGCCAGCAGCCATAGGCCCCAGTACGTC. Translated: CASSHRPQYV.

This clonotype was observed a few times. This chain uses TRBV12-3 or TRBV12-4 with TRBJ1-6; D is unclear. Trimming stripped 5 bases from V and 9 bases from J, with 11 bases between. This CDR3 has 13 residues. CDR3 sequence: CASSPKGTSPLHF. In DNA form, the CDR3 reads TGTGCCAGCAGTCCTAAGGGAACTTCACCCCTCCACTTT.

The CDR3, as DNA: TGTGCCAGCAGTTACGGGGACCAGGTGAACACTGAAGCTTTCTTT. It is translated as CASSYGDQVNTEAFF. V and J are TRBV6-5 and TRBJ1-1, with D possibly being TRBD1 (5 bases). Trimming cost V 2 bases and J 0 bases, with 10 bases left between them. The V gene's germline CDR1 is MNHEY and CDR2 SVGAGI. The CDR3 covers 15 residues.

This clonotype was observed a handful of times. The chain employs TRBV7-3 and TRBJ2-2; the D is unclear. Looked up from germline, CDR1 is SGHTA and CDR2 is FQGTGA. This CDR3 contains 12 residues. V shed 3 bases and J shed 7 bases, with 6 bases lying between them. CDR3 nucleotide sequence: TGTGCCAGCAGCTTGCGCGTCGGGGAGCTGTTTTTT. Its translation: CASSLRVGELFF. Complete variable domain (other parts from reference TRBV7-3 and TRBJ2-2): GAGVSQTPSNKVTEKGKYVELRCDPISGHTALYWYRQSLGQGPEFLIYFQGTGAADDSGLPNDRFFAVRPEGSVSTLKIQRTERGDSAVYLCASSLRVGELFFGEGSRLTVL.

This rearrangement joins TRBV7-9 to TRBJ2-7, with D hard to call. Germline CDR1 and CDR2: SEHNR and FQNEAQ (reference sequence). V lost 1 base and J 0 bases, leaving 13 bases between the germline ends. CDR3 length equals 16 residues. For the CDR3, the DNA is TGTGCCAGCAGCTTAGGTCTTGGCGGCAGCTCCTACGAGCAGTACTTC. Translating it yields CASSLGLGGSSYEQYF. Complete variable domain (other parts from reference TRBV7-9 and TRBJ2-7): DTGVSQNPRHKITKRGQNVTFRCDPISEHNRLYWYRQTLGQGPEFLTYFQNEAQLEKSRLLSDRFSAERPKGSFSTLEIQRTEQGDSAMYLCASSLGLGGSSYEQYFGPGTRLTVT.

The table lists this clonotype with a few counts. This chain links TRBV10-3 with TRBJ2-3; unclear D gene. This CDR3 region has 12 residues. The ends were cut back, 0 bases at V and 6 bases at J, with 4 bases in the middle. Germline V gene sequence: CDR1 ENHRY, CDR2 SYGVKD. The CDR3 nucleotides read TGTGCCATCAGTGAGTCAAGCGATACGCAGTATTTT. Residues: CAISESSDTQYF.

V is TRBV29-1 and J is TRBJ2-7; D is perhaps TRBD2 (6 bases). The V and J ends lost 6 bases and 0 bases respectively, with 18 bases between them. In germline, CDR1 is SQVTM, CDR2 ANQGSEA. The CDR3 length is 15 residues. The CDR3 loop is CSVNVGTFSSYEQYF. The CDR3 region has the DNA TGCAGCGTGAATGTGGGGACTTTCAGCTCCTACGAGCAGTACTTC.